This T cell receptor (beta chain) originates from a study of T-cell memory formation after mild COVID-19. Trimming removed 5 bases from V and 5 bases from J, with 12 bases in between. CDR1 and CDR2 (germline): DFQATT, SNEGSKA (reference sequence). The CDR3 is 12 amino acids. TCRdb recomputed calls from the 5' RACE reads with MiXCR, one row per CDR3 protein. The top ten clones hold about 42% of a sample with 110,000 or so distinct CDR3 sequences, approximately 21% of them seen once. General study findings and limits: The main location of contracting CD4+ clones was CM and EM, and that of contracting CD8+ clones was EMRA.

This clonotype was observed a few times. Its specificity is not known. The sequence came from a man younger than 30 who had mild COVID-19 (a few samples of this study predate the infection). Cell type and time point are not known. The V and J genes are TRBV20-1 and TRBJ1-1; tentatively, D is TRBD1 (6 bases). Sequenced sample: PBMCs or a T cell subset sorted from them (not recorded which). The CDR3 protein is CSAGQWGTEAFF. CDR3 nucleotide sequence: TGCAGTGCTGGACAGTGGGGGACTGAAGCTTTCTTT.